This T cell receptor beta chain was identified during a study of blood T cell repertoires in COVID-19. The wider study: PBMCs, B-cell-depleted T cells, or T cells were the source of the cDNA or gDNA that made up the material.

CDR1 MNHEY and CDR2 SVGAGI come from the germline V gene. The CDR3 has 14 amino acids. Trimming cost V 4 bases and J 4 bases, with 10 bases left between them. Profiling relied on immunoSEQ multiplex PCR, and the TCRdb table lists in-frame clones only, not all of them. Of roughly 100,000 clones in the sample, around 90% were seen once. The TCR comes from a woman in her forties or fifties with COVID-19, enrolled during active disease. The sample was peripheral blood. This rearrangement joins TRBV6-5 to TRBJ2-2, with D possibly TRBD2 on 5 matching bases. The DNA for the CDR3 is TGTGCCAGCAGTTTACTAGAGGGCACCGGGGAGCTGTTTTTT. Its translation is CASSLLEGTGELFF.